Ten or more counts support the clone carrying this T cell receptor beta chain. As yet, its antigen is unknown. This record belongs to a study of human T cells and chemical hapten exposure. Study-level background: The variation in per-sample TCR yields arose mainly from small differences in pooled library volumes.

Time point meaning: healthy volunteer bleed at 6 weeks. Total RNA extraction was carried out from unfractionated whole blood. Original handling: Ranging from roughly 20,000 to 750,000, TCR counts per sample had a median value of 95,638. TCRdb re-derived calls from the RACE reads in MiXCR, one entry per CDR3 protein. The V and J calls were determined by TCRdb, not by the authors. The sample carries tens of thousands of distinct CDR3 sequences, about 5.5% recorded once. Findings and caveats of the study: Unchanged with DPC sensitization were TCRs above 1 in 1000 frequency.

Input material: whole blood. The sequence derives from a human donor in good health. Some clones in this sample may be carry-over from other donors' samples.

CDR3 sequence reads: CAGISQPKLYNEQFF. The CDR3 bases are TGTGCCGGGATCTCACAGCCGAAGCTCTACAATGAGCAGTTCTTC. The V gene is TRBV30, the J gene TRBJ2-1; D remains unclear. Germline values: CDR1 GTSNPN, CDR2 SVGIG (reference sequence). This CDR3 is built from 15 residues. Deletions cut 8 bases from V and 3 bases from J, with 20 bases between.